One T cell receptor (beta chain) is described in this entry. The antigen is unknown. The CDR3 contains 11 residues. V dropped 7 bases and J dropped 6 bases, with 9 bases sitting between them. Germline-derived CDR1 and CDR2 are MDHEN and SYDVKM. These data originate in a study of long-term antiretroviral therapy in people with HIV. In the United States, treatment was given to all participants with HIV. Study observations and caveats: Increased diversity was seen after ART, yet it remained lower than in transplant donor controls.

The assay, immunoSEQ v3.0, was run at survey level. Target depth was about 35,000-55,000 T-cell genomes per sample. Clones were sequenced by immunoSEQ multiplex PCR, and TCRdb holds only the in-frame ones, with some missing. The sample records over 20,000 clones, 70% to 90% being singletons. The chain carries TRBV28 and TRBJ1-2; D is undetermined. The sample was unsorted PBMCs, taken just under 2.7 years after starting antiretroviral therapy. The sequence came from a woman between 45 and 60 years old with HIV. CDR3 residues: CASTLGHGYTF. The CDR3 DNA sequence: TGTGCCAGCACCTTAGGACATGGCTACACCTTC.